This paragraph covers one T cell receptor beta chain sequence. The record originates from a study of T cell responses to AZD1222 COVID-19 vaccine. Generated by immunoSEQ multiplex PCR, the TCRdb table keeps only in-frame clones and is missing some. The sample lists 100,000 to 150,000 clones, about nine tenths occurring once. The germline gives CDR1 LNHDA, CDR2 SQIVND (reference sequence). V shed 3 bases, J shed 2 bases, and the junction held 4 bases outside the gene matches. The CDR3 is 15 amino acids. The V call is TRBV19, the J call TRBJ2-4; 7 bases map to TRBD1. This receptor was identified in an adult in good health. The source was peripheral blood, collected on day 0 of AZD1222 vaccination. The CDR3 protein is CASSIWTGTKNIQYF. CDR3 nucleotide sequence: TGTGCCAGTAGTATCTGGACAGGAACCAAAAACATTCAGTACTTC.